The clone carrying this T cell receptor beta chain was seen just once. Its antigen is not known. The data are from a study of T cell responses to AZD1222 COVID-19 vaccine. Trimming pared 0 bases from V and 1 base from J, leaving 4 bases between. From germline, CDR1 is SGHTA and CDR2 FQGNSA. The CDR3 extends over 14 amino acids. The repertoire was sequenced with immunoSEQ multiplex PCR; TCRdb's copy has only in-frame clones and lacks some. The sample contains 150,000 to 200,000 clones, about 93% of which appear only once. The study, taken as a whole, reports: Vaccine-associated CD4 TCRs spanned spike, dominant at 160-218 and 743-854. It was only after the peak T cell response that any repertoires were sampled. The sample set comprised mostly white British donors with more females, and clonal diversity was possibly underestimated.

Analyses pooled second doses at about 4 or about 12 weeks. The V call is TRBV7-2, the J call TRBJ1-5; D remains unclear. This clonotype was obtained from an adult who received the AZD1222 COVID-19 vaccine. The sample in question was peripheral blood, obtained 28 days after the second AZD1222 dose. The CDR3 sequence: CASSLAASNQPQHF. The CDR3 DNA sequence: TGTGCCAGCAGCTTAGCGGCCAGCAATCAGCCCCAGCATTTT.